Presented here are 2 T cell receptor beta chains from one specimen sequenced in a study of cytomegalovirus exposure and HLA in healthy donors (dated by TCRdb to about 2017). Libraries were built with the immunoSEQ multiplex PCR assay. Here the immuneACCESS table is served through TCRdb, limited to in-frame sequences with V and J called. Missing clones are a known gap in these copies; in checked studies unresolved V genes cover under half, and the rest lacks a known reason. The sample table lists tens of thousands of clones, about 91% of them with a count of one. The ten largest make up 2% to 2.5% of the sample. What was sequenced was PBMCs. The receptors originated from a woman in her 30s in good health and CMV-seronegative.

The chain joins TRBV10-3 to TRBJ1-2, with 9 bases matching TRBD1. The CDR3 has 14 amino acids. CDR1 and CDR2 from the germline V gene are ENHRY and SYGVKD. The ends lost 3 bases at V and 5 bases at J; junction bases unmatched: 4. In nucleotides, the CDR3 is TGTGCCATCAGTGAACAGGGGGCGGTTTATGGCTACACCTTC. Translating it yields CAISEQGAVYGYTF.

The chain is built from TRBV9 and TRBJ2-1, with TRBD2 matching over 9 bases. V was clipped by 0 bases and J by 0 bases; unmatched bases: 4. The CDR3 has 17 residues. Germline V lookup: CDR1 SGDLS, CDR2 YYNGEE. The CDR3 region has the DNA TGTGCCAGCAGCGTAGGTAGCGGGAGTAGCTCCTACAATGAGCAGTTCTTC. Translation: CASSVGSGSSSYNEQFF.